The clone carrying this TCR beta chain was seen a few times. Its cognate antigen is unknown. This sample is drawn from a study of naive and memory T cell subsets. The study, taken as a whole, reports: A clonotype means one alpha or beta sequence, not an alpha/beta pair. Between naive and memory subsets, TCR abundance power law exponents differed. A few larger clonotypes appeared in naive repertoires, especially CD8, possibly memory cells re-expressing CD45RA.

An equimolar mix of two oligonucleotides served as the beta constant-region primer for TRBC1 and TRBC2. Nested alpha and beta constant-region primers with the SP2 primer drove four PCR rounds on ligated cDNA. One entry per CDR3 protein results from TCRdb running MiXCR on the UMI-ligation and nested PCR reads. The sample holds 98,000 or so distinct CDR3 sequences, about 14% seen once. Looked up from germline, CDR1 is WSHSY and CDR2 is SAAADI. V dropped 0 bases and J dropped 3 bases, with 6 bases sitting between them. The CDR3 extends over 13 amino acids. The J gene is TRBJ2-7, the V gene TRBV10-2, with D unclear. The sample comprised naive CD8+ T cells from blood. This TCR was sampled from a human donor in good health. The CDR3 sequence is CASSESGFYEQYF. The CDR3 region has the DNA TGCGCCAGCAGTGAGTCAGGGTTCTACGAGCAGTACTTC.